This TCR beta chain originates from a study of T cell responses to AZD1222 COVID-19 vaccine. Measured with immunoSEQ multiplex PCR; TCRdb has only the in-frame clones, and not every one. Among approximately 130,000 clones listed, 70% to 90% were seen once. The CDR3 has 14 amino acids. V lost 3 bases and J lost 7; bases outside the gene matches: 8. Germline V lookup: CDR1 DFQATT, CDR2 SNEGSKA (reference sequence). The origin of this receptor is an adult in good health. The source was peripheral blood, collected on day 0 of AZD1222 vaccination. The V and J genes are TRBV20-1 and TRBJ2-1, with TRBD1 matching 8 bases. The CDR3 sequence is CSASARGRGNEQFF. CDR3 DNA sequence: TGCAGTGCTAGTGCCAGGGGGCGCGGGAATGAGCAGTTCTTC.